These 21 T cell receptor beta chains share one sample of origin, sequenced in a study of identical twins. TCRdb reprocessed the 5' RACE reads via MiXCR and lists one record per CDR3 protein. The sample consists of 1.5 million to 2 million distinct CDR3 sequences, 32% of them appearing once. The sequenced material came from cord blood. The receptor source for this set is a newborn girl in good health.

The sample holds a few counts of this clonotype. This chain joins TRBV10-3 and TRBJ1-1; D ambiguous. The length of the CDR3 is 12 residues. The germline CDR1 and CDR2 sequences are ENHRY and SYGVKD. With 10 bases removed from V and 8 bases from J, the gap between germline ends came to 17 bases. CDR3 amino acids: CATTGLDAEAFF. CDR3 DNA: TGTGCCACCACCGGACTGGATGCCGAAGCTTTCTTT.

As concerns this clonotype: The junction departs from germline at one end; a sequencing error may be responsible. CDR3 nucleotide sequence: TGTGCCAGCAGTTTAGAGCCGGGACTTAACACCGGGGAGCTGTTTTTT. Its translation is CASSLEPGLNTGELFF. V usage is TRBV7-2 and J usage is TRBJ2-2, with D possibly being TRBD2 (6 bases). CDR3 length equals 16 residues. CDR1 is SGHTA, CDR2 FQGNSA, per germline.

The chain couples TRBV6-5 to TRBJ2-5, with 9 nucleotides matching TRBD2. Germline V gene lookup returns CDR1 MNHEY and CDR2 SVGAGI. The V segment lost 2 bases and the J segment 11 bases; nucleotides outside the gene matches: 9. The CDR3 loop spans 14 amino acids. CDR3 region: CASSYALAGNEQYF. In DNA form, the CDR3 reads TGTGCCAGCAGTTACGCACTAGCGGGCAATGAGCAGTACTTC.

This clonotype was picked up many times. This sequence joins TRBV14 and TRBJ2-7; D perhaps matches TRBD2 (6 bases). Germline V lookup: CDR1 SGHDN, CDR2 FVKESK. V gave up 6 bases and J gave up 5 bases, with 20 bases separating them. The CDR3 covers 15 residues. The CDR3 sequence: CASSLLAYPRDEQYF. The CDR3 nucleotides read TGTGCCAGCAGTCTTCTAGCGTACCCTCGGGACGAGCAGTACTTC.

This clonotype was seen a handful of times. J is TRBJ1-2 and V is TRBV20-1; 7 bases line up with TRBD1. V gave up 7 bases and J gave up 7 bases; unmatched junction bases: 9. The CDR3 sequence is 12 residues long. CDR1 and CDR2 (germline): DFQATT, SNEGSKA (reference sequence). The CDR3 loop reads CSVPGQGGGYTF. CDR3 sequence (DNA): TGCAGTGTTCCCGGGCAGGGGGGTGGCTACACCTTC.

The chain is built from TRBV6-5 and TRBJ1-1; D unclear. The V gene's germline CDR1 is MNHEY and CDR2 SVGAGI. Trimming pared 0 bases from V and 6 bases from J, leaving 17 bases between. CDR3 length: 16 amino acids. CDR3 nucleotide sequence: TGTGCCAGCAGTTACTCGATTCTTGGCAGGCCATCTGAAGCTTTCTTT. It yields the protein CASSYSILGRPSEAFF.

This clonotype was observed a handful of times. This sequence joins TRBV28 and TRBJ1-4, with no clear D. There are 15 residues in the CDR3. Trimming took 2 bases from V and 4 from J, leaving 11 bases between them. The germline V gene has CDR1 MDHEN and CDR2 SYDVKM. CDR3 coding DNA: TGTGCCAGCAGTTTACCCACAGACCTTAATGAAAAACTGTTTTTT. This encodes CASSLPTDLNEKLFF.

This chain joins TRBV6-4 and TRBJ2-1, with 7 bases fitting TRBD2. From germline, CDR1 is MRHNA and CDR2 SNTAGT. The CDR3 has 16 amino acids. Trimming cost V 5 bases and J 5 bases; bases outside gene matches: 12. Here the CDR3 reads CASSPRPGLQNNEQFF. The CDR3 DNA sequence: TGTGCCAGCAGTCCCCGACCGGGACTACAGAACAATGAGCAGTTCTTC.

The genes are TRBV5-5 and TRBJ2-1, with 14 bases fitting TRBD2. The CDR3 has 19 residues. CDR1 is SGHKS and CDR2 is YYEKEE in the germline V gene (reference sequence). V lost 6 bases and J lost 0; bases outside the gene matches: 11. The CDR3 spells CASNRATSGGALSYNEQFF. As DNA, the CDR3 is TGTGCCAGCAACCGAGCGACTAGCGGGGGGGCGCTCTCCTACAATGAGCAGTTCTTC. Based on the CDR3 plus reference TRBV5-5 and TRBJ2-1, the full variable domain is DAGVTQSPTHLIKTRGQQVTLRCSPISGHKSVSWYQQVLGQGPQFIFQYYEKEERGRGNFPDRFSARQFPNYSSELNVNALLLGDSALYLCASNRATSGGALSYNEQFFGPGTRLTVL.

This chain joins TRBV12-3 or TRBV12-4 and TRBJ2-5; 9 nucleotides match TRBD2. This CDR3 has 17 amino acids. V gave up 3 bases and J gave up 11 bases; unmatched junction bases: 19. In nucleotides, the CDR3 is TGTGCCAGCAGTTTCGTCCAGCGGGGGGACCTACGGAATAAGCAGTACTTC. This translates into CASSFVQRGDLRNKQYF.

This clonotype was counted between two and nine times. The J gene is TRBJ2-3, the V gene TRBV12-3 or TRBV12-4; TRBD1 aligns across 8 bases. This CDR3 spans 15 amino acids. Germline trimming cut 2 bases from V and 4 bases from J; bases unmatched to any gene: 5. The CDR3 sequence: CASSLWTGSADTQYF. The CDR3 nucleotides read TGTGCCAGCAGTTTATGGACAGGGTCTGCAGATACGCAGTATTTT.

Only a few counts were recorded for this clonotype. The chain combines TRBV12-3 or TRBV12-4 with TRBJ2-7; D not certain. The CDR3 loop spans 14 amino acids. The germline V and J ends were trimmed by 2 bases and 3 bases, with 11 bases remaining between them. In DNA form, the CDR3 reads TGTGCCAGCAGTTTACCAGGCCCCCACTACGAGCAGTACTTC. Its protein product is CASSLPGPHYEQYF.

Remarks on this clonotype: It is likely a read error, because the conserved phenylalanine at the end of the CDR3 is missing. The V gene is TRBV29-1, the J gene TRBJ2-7; D gene uncertain. Per germline, CDR1 SQVTM and CDR2 ANQGSEA. The CDR3 length is 13 residues. The ends were cut back, 4 bases at V and 0 bases at J, with 10 bases in the middle. The CDR3 loop is CSVAKRHSYEQYL. In DNA form, the CDR3 reads TGCAGCGTTGCGAAGCGCCACTCCTACGAGCAGTACTTG.

A few counts support this clonotype. This chain connects TRBV19 to TRBJ2-5; D assignment may be TRBD1 or TRBD2 (6 bases each). V lost 10 bases and J lost 4, with 10 bases in between. The CDR3 covers 11 residues. Germline CDR1 is LNHDA and CDR2 is SQIVND (reference sequence). CDR3 region: CATKGGETQYF. The CDR3 DNA reads as TGTGCCACCAAGGGGGGAGAGACCCAGTACTTC.

This clonotype was counted only a few times. The chain joins TRBV5-1 to TRBJ2-3, with 10 bases aligning to TRBD2. V shed 4 bases and J 5 bases; nucleotides not matched to a gene: 7. Germline-derived CDR1 and CDR2 are SGHRS and YFSETQ. CDR3 size: 15 residues. CDR3 sequence reads: CASSAPSGGIDTQYF. Here the CDR3 DNA reads TGCGCCAGCAGCGCTCCTAGCGGGGGAATAGATACGCAGTATTTT.

The chain employs TRBV7-2 and TRBJ2-1, with a weak D call TRBD1 (6 bases). CDR3 length equals 13 residues. Looked up from germline, CDR1 is SGHTA and CDR2 is FQGNSA. V gave up 1 base and J gave up 10 bases, with 11 bases separating them. CDR3 amino acids: CASSLGDIREQFF. In DNA, the CDR3 is TGTGCCAGCAGCTTAGGGGACATACGGGAGCAGTTCTTC.

The CDR3 spells CAISQNQPQHF. The CDR3 DNA is TGTGCCATCAGTCAAAATCAGCCCCAGCATTTT. The V gene is TRBV10-3, the J gene TRBJ1-5, with D unresolved. Germline V gene lookup returns CDR1 ENHRY and CDR2 SYGVKD. V shed 5 bases and J shed 4 bases, with 3 bases lying between them. The length of the CDR3 is 11 residues.

This clonotype was picked up one time. The rearrangement joins TRBV25-1 to TRBJ2-5; D possibly corresponds to TRBD1 (5 bases). Trimming removed 2 bases from V and 4 bases from J, with 17 bases in between. This CDR3 is 16 amino acids long. Germline assignment: CDR1 MGHDK and CDR2 SYGVNS. CDR3 DNA: TGTGCCAGCAGTGAAGTTGGCAGGGTGGGCAGAGAGACCCAGTACTTC. Its protein product is CASSEVGRVGRETQYF. Full variable domain (remainder filled in from reference TRBV25-1 and TRBJ2-5): EADIYQTPRYLVIGTGKKITLECSQTMGHDKMYWYQQDPGMELHLIHYSYGVNSTEKGDLSSESTVSRIRTEHFPLTLESARPSHTSQYLCASSEVGRVGRETQYFGPGTRLLVL.

The V call is TRBV9, the J call TRBJ2-1; 7 bases map to TRBD2. Germline CDR1 SGDLS, CDR2 YYNGEE. The CDR3 is 16 residues long. With 0 bases clipped from V and 2 bases from J, the junction kept 5 bases outside the gene matches. The CDR3 DNA follows: TGTGCCAGCAGCGTAGGGTTAGCGGGTACCTACAATGAGCAGTTCTTC. Protein product: CASSVGLAGTYNEQFF.

The chain is built from TRBV4-1 and TRBJ1-1, with a possible D match to TRBD1 (5 bases). Trimming pared 0 bases from V and 5 bases from J, leaving 13 bases between. This CDR3 region has 15 residues. Germline-derived CDR1 and CDR2 are MGHRA and YSYEKL. The CDR3 loop is CASSQDPDRGTEAFF. In DNA form, the CDR3 reads TGCGCCAGCAGCCAAGATCCGGACCGGGGGACTGAAGCTTTCTTT.

Note on this clonotype: One end of the junction does not line up with germline, which may come from a read error. The chain uses TRBV4-1 and TRBJ2-7; TRBD1 aligns across 7 bases. The V gene's germline CDR1 is MGHRA and CDR2 YSYEKL. This CDR3 has 15 residues. This CDR3 reads CAGSQGGQAAYEQYF. CDR3 in DNA: TGCGCCGGCAGCCAAGGCGGACAGGCAGCCTACGAGCAGTACTTC.